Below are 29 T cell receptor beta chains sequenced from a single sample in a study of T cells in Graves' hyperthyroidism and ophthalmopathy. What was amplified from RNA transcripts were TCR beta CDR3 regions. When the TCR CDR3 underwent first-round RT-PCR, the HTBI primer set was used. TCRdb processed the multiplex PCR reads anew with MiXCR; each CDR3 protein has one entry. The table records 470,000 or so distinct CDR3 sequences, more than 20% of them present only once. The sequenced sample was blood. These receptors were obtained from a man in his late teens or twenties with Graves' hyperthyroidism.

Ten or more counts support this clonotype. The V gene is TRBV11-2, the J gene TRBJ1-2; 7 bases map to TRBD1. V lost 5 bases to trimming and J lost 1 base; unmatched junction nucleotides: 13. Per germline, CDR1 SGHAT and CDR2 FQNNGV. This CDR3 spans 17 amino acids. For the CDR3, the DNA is TGTGCCAGCAGCCCCTATAGGGGGCCTAAATTTAACTATGGCTACACCTTC. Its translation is CASSPYRGPKFNYGYTF. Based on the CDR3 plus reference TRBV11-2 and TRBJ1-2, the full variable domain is EAGVAQSPRYKIIEKRQSVAFWCNPISGHATLYWYQQILGQGPKLLIQFQNNGVVDDSQLPKDRFSAERLKGVDSTLKIQPAKLEDSAVYLCASSPYRGPKFNYGYTFGSGTRLTVV.

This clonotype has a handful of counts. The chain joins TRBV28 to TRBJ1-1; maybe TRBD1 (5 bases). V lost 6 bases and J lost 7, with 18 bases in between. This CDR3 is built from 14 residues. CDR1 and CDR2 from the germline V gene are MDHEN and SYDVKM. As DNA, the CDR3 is TGTGCCAGCAGCCAAGGGGCAGGAAACTATGAAGCTTTCTTT. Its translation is CASSQGAGNYEAFF. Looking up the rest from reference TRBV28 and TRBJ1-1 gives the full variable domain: DVKVTQSSRYLVKRTGEKVFLECVQDMDHENMFWYRQDPGLGLRLIYFSYDVKMKEKGDIPEGYSVSREKKERFSLILESASTNQTSMYLCASSQGAGNYEAFFGQGTRLTVV.

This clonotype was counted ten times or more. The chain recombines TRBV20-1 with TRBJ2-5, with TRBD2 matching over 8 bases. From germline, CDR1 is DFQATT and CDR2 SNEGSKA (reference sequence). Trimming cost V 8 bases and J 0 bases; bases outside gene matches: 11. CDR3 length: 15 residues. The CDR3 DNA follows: TGCAGTTTTTGGGGGTTAGCGGGGCACCAAGAGACCCAGTACTTC. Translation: CSFWGLAGHQETQYF.

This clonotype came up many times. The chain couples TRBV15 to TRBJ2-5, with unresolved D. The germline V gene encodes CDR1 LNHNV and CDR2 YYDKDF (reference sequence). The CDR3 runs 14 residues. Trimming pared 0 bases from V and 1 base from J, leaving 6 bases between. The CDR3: CATSRDKTQETQYF. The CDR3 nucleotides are TGTGCCACCAGCAGAGATAAGACCCAAGAGACCCAGTACTTC.

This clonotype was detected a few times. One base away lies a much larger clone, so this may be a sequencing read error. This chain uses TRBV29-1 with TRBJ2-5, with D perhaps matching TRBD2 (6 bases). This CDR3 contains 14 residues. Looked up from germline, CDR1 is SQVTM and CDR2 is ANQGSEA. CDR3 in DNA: TGCAGCGTTGAAGGATGGGGACTCGGTGAGACCCGGTACTTC. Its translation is CSVEGWGLGETRYF.

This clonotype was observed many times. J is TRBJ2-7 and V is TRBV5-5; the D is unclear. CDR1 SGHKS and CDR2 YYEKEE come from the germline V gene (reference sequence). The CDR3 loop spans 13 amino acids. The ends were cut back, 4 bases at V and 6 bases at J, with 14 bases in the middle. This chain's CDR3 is CASSPADLAEQYF. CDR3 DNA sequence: TGTGCCAGCAGCCCGGCGGATTTGGCCGAGCAGTACTTC.

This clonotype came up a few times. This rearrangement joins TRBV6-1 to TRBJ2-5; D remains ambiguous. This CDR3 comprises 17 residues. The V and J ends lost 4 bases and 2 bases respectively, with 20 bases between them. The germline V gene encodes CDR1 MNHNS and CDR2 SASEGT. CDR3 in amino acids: CASSGSPRWGLQETQYF. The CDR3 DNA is TGTGCCAGCAGTGGATCCCCTAGGTGGGGTTTACAAGAGACCCAGTACTTC.

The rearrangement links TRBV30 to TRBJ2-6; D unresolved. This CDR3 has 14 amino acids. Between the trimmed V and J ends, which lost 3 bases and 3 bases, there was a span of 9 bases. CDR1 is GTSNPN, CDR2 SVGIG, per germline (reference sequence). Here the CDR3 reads CAWSPGVGANVLTF. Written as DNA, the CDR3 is TGTGCCTGGAGCCCTGGGGTTGGGGCCAACGTCCTGACTTTC.

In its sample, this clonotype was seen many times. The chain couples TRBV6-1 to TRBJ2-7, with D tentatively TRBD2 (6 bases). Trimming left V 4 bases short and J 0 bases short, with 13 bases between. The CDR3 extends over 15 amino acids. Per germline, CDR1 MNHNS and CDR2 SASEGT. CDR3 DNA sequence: TGTGCCAGCAGTGTAGGGACTGCCGGCTCCTACGAGCAGTACTTC. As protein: CASSVGTAGSYEQYF.

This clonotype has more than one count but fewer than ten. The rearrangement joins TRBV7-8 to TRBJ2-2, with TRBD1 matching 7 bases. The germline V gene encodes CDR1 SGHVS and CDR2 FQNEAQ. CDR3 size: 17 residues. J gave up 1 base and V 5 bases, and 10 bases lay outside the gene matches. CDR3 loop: CASSPLDRALNTGELFF. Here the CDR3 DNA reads TGTGCCAGCAGCCCGTTAGACAGGGCCTTGAACACCGGGGAGCTGTTTTTT.

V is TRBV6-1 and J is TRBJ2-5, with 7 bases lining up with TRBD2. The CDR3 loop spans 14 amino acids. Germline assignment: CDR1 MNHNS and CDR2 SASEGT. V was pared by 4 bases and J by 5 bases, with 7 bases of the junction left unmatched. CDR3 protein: CASSGGGGHETQYF. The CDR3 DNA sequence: TGTGCCAGCAGTGGGGGGGGAGGGCACGAGACCCAGTACTTC.

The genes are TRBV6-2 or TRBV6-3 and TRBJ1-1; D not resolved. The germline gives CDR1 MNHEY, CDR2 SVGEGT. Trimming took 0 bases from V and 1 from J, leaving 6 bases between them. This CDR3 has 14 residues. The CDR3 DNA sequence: TGTGCCAGCAGTTACTCCGACTGGAACACTGAAGCTTTCTTT. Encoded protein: CASSYSDWNTEAFF.

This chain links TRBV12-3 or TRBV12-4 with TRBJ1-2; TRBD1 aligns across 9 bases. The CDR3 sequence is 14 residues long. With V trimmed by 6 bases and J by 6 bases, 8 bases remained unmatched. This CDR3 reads CASRITGGVHGYTF. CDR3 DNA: TGTGCCAGCAGGATCACAGGGGGCGTCCATGGCTACACCTTC.

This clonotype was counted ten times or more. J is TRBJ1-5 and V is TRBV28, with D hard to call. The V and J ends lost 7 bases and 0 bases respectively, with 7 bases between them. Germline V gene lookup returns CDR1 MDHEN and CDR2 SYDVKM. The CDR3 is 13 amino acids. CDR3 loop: CASNDDSNQPQHF. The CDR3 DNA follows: TGTGCCAGCAATGACGATAGCAATCAGCCCCAGCATTTT. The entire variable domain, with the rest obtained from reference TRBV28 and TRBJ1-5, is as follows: DVKVTQSSRYLVKRTGEKVFLECVQDMDHENMFWYRQDPGLGLRLIYFSYDVKMKEKGDIPEGYSVSREKKERFSLILESASTNQTSMYLCASNDDSNQPQHFGDGTRLSIL.

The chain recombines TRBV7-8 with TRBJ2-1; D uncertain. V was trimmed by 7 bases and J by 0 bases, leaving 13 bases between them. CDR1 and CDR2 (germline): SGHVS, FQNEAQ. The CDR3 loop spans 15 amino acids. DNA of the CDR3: TGTGCCAGCACCCCCGACTTGAGCTCCTACAATGAGCAGTTCTTC. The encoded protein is CASTPDLSSYNEQFF. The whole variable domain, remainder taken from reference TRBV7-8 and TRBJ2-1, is GAGVSQSPRYKVAKRGQDVALRCDPISGHVSLFWYQQALGQGPEFLTYFQNEAQLDKSGLPSDRFFAERPEGSVSTLKIQRTQQEDSAVYLCASTPDLSSYNEQFFGPGTRLTVL.

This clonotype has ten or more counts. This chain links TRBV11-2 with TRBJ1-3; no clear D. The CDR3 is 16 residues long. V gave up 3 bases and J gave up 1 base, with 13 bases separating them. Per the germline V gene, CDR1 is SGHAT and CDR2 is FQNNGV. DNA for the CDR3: TGTGCCAGCAGCTTCTTGGAGGGCCCATCTGGAAACACCATATATTTT. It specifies CASSFLEGPSGNTIYF.

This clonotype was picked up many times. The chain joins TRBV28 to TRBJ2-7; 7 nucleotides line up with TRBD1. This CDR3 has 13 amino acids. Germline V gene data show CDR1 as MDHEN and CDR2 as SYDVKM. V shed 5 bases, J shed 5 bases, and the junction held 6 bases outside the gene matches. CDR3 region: CASSLTGWHEQYF. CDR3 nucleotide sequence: TGTGCCAGCAGTCTGACAGGGTGGCACGAGCAGTACTTC.

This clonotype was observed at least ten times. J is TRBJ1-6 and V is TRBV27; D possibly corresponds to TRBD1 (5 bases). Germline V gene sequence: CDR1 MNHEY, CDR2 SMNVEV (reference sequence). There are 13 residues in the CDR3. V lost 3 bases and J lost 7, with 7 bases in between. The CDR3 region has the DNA TGTGCCAGCAGTTTCGGGGGAAATTCACCCCTCCACTTT. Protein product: CASSFGGNSPLHF.

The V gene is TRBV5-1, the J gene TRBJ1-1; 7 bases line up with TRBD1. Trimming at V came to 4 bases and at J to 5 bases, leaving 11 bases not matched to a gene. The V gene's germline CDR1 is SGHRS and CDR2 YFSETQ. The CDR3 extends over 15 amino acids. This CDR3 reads CASSDSTGDWTEAFF. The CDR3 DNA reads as TGCGCCAGCAGCGATTCAACAGGGGACTGGACTGAAGCTTTCTTT. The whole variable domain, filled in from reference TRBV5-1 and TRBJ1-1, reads KAGVTQTPRYLIKTRGQQVTLSCSPISGHRSVSWYQQTPGQGLQFLFEYFSETQRNKGNFPGRFSGRQFSNSRSEMNVSTLELGDSALYLCASSDSTGDWTEAFFGQGTRLTVV.

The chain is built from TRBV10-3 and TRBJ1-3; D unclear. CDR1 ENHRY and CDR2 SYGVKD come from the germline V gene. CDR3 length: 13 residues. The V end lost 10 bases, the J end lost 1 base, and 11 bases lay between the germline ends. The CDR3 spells CATEGGSGNTIYF. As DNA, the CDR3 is TGTGCCACCGAGGGAGGTTCTGGAAACACCATATATTTT.

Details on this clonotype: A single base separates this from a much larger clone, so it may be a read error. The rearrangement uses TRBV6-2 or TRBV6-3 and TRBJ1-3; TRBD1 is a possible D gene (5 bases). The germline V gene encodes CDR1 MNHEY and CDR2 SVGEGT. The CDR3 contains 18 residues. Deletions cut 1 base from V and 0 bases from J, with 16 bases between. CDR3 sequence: CASSYLRSRALSGNTIYF. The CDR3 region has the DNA TGTGCCAGCAGTTACTTGAGGAGCAGGGCCCTCTCTGGAAACACCATATATTTT.

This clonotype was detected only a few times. CDR3 nucleotide sequence: TGTGCCAGCAGCCACGGCCTGGGGTCTGGGGAGCAGTACTTC. This gives the protein CASSHGLGSGEQYF. V usage is TRBV7-2 and J usage is TRBJ2-7; D uncertain. The V end lost 5 bases, the J end lost 7 bases, and 18 bases lay between the germline ends. The germline CDR1 and CDR2 sequences are SGHTA and FQGNSA. The CDR3 has 14 amino acids.

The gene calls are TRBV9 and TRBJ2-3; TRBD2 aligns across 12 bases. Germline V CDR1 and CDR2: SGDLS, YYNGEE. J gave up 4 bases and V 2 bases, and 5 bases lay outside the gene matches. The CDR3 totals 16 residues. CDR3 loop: CASSVSSGGVPDTQYF. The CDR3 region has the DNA TGTGCCAGCAGCGTTTCTAGCGGGGGGGTGCCAGATACGCAGTATTTT.

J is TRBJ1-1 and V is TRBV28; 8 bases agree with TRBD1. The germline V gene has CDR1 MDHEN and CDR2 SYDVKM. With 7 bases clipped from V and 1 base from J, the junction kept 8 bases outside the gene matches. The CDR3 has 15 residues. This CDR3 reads CASTPQGAANTEAFF. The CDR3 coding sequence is TGTGCCAGCACCCCCCAGGGGGCAGCGAACACTGAAGCTTTCTTT.

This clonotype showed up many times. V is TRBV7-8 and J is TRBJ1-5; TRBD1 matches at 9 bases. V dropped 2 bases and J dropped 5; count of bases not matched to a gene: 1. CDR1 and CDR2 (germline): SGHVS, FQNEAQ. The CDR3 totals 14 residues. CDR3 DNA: TGTGCCAGCAGCTTACGGACAGGGGATCAGCCCCAGCATTTT. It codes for CASSLRTGDQPQHF.

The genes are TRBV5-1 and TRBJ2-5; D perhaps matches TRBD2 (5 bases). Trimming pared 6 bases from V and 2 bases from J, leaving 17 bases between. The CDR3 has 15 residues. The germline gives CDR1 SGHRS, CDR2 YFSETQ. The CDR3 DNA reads TGCGCCAGCATAAGAGAGGGAGATCCTCAAGAGACCCAGTACTTC. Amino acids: CASIREGDPQETQYF.

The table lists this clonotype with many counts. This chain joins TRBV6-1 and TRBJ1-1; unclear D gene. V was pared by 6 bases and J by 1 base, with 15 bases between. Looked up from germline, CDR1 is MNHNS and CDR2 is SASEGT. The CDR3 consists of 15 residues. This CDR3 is CASSDLGRRNTEAFF. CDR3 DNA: TGTGCCAGCAGCGACCTTGGACGGAGGAACACTGAAGCTTTCTTT.

The DNA for the CDR3 is TGTGCCAGTAGACCAAGGAACAGGGTCGATGGCTACACCTTC. Translating it yields CASRPRNRVDGYTF. This rearrangement joins TRBV19 to TRBJ1-2; possible D gene TRBD1, 6 bases. Trimming took off 6 bases at V and 6 bases at J, with 17 bases between the two ends. The CDR3 has 14 amino acids. Germline loops: CDR1 LNHDA, CDR2 SQIVND (reference sequence).

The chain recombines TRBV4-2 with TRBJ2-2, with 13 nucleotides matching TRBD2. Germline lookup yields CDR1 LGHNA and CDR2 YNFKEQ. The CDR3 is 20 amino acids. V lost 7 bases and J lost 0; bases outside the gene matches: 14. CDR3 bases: TGTGCCAGCACCAGACCGATGCAGACTAGCGGGGGGCCGAACACCGGGGAGCTGTTTTTT. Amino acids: CASTRPMQTSGGPNTGELFF.